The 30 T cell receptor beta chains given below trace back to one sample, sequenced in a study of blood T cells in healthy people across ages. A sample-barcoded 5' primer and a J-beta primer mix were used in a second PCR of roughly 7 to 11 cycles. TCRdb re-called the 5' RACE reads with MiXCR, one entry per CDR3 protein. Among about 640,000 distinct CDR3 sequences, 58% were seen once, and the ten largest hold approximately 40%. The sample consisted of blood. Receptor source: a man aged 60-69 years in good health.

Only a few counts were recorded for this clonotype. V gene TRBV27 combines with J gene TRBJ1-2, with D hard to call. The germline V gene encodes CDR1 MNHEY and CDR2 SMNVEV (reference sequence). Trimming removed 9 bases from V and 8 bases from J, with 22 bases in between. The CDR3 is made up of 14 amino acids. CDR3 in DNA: TGTGCCAGTCCTGCCACGGTATGGGAAAAAGGCTACACCTTC. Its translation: CASPATVWEKGYTF.

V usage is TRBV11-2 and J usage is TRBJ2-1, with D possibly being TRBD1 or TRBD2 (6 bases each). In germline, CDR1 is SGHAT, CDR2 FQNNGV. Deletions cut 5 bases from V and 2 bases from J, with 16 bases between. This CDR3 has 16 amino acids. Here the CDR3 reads CASSPEGGRAYNEQFF. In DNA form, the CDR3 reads TGTGCCAGCAGCCCTGAGGGGGGTCGGGCCTACAATGAGCAGTTCTTC.

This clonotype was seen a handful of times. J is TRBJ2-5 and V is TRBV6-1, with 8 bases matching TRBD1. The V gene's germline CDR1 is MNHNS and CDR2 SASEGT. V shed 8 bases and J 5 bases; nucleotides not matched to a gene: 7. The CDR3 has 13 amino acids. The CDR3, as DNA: TGTGCCAGCCAGGACAGGGCGCGGGAGACCCAGTACTTC. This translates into CASQDRARETQYF.

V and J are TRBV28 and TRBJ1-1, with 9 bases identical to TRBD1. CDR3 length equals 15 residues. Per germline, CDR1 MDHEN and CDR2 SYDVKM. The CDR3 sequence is CVTSLQGAGAPEAFF. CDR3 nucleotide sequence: TGTGTCACCTCGCTACAGGGGGCCGGTGCACCTGAAGCTTTCTTT.

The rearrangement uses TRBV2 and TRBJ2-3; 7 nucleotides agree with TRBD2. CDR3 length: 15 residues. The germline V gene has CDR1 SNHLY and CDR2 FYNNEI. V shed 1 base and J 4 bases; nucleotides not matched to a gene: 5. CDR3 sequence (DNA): TGTGCCAGCAGTGAAGGGGCACGGGGGGCAGATACGCAGTATTTT. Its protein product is CASSEGARGADTQYF.

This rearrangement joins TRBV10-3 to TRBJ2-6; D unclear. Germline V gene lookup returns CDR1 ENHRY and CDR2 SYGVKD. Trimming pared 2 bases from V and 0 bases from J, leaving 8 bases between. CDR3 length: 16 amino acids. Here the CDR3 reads CAISEGRSSGANVLTF. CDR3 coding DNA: TGTGCCATCAGTGAGGGCAGGAGCTCTGGGGCCAACGTCCTGACTTTC.

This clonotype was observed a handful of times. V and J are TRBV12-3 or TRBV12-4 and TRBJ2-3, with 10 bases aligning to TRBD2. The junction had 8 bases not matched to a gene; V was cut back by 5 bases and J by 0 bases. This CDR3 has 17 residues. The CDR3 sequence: CASSLPRAGGSTDTQYF. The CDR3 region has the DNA TGTGCCAGCAGTCTTCCCCGAGCGGGGGGGAGCACAGATACGCAGTATTTT.

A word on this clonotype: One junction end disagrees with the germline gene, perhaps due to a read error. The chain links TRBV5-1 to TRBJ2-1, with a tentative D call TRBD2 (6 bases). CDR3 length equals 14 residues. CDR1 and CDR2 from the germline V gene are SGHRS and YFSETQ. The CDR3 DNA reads TGCGCCAGCAGTTGGGGGGAGTTAGACAATGGGCAGTTCTTC. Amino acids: CASSWGELDNGQFF.

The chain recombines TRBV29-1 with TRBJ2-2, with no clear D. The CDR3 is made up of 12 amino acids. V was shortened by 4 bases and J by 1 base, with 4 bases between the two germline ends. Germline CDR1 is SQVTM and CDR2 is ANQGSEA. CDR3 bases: TGCAGCGTTGGAAAGAACACCGGGGAGCTGTTTTTT. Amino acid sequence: CSVGKNTGELFF.

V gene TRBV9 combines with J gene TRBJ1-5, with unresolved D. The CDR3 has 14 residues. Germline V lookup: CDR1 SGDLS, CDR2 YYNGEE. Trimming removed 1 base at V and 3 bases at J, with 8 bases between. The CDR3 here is CASSVTADNQPQHF. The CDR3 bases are TGTGCCAGCAGCGTAACGGCAGACAATCAGCCCCAGCATTTT.

This CDR3 reads CASTLRETYEQYF. The CDR3 coding sequence is TGCGCCAGCACCTTGCGTGAGACCTACGAGCAGTACTTC. This chain joins TRBV10-2 and TRBJ2-7; D ambiguous. Germline V gives CDR1 WSHSY, CDR2 SAAADI. Trimming stripped 7 bases from V and 2 bases from J, with 12 bases between. The CDR3 consists of 13 residues.

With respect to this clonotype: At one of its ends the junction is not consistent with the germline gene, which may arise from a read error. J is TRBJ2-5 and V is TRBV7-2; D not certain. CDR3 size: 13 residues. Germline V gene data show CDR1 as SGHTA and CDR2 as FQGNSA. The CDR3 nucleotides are TGTGCCAGCGGCTTACAGTTCCAAGAGACCCAGTACTTC. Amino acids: CASGLQFQETQYF.

The chain's CDR3 is CASSLSGVPFNYGYTF. In DNA, the CDR3 is TGTGCCAGCAGTTTATCGGGGGTCCCTTTTAACTATGGCTACACCTTC. The J gene is TRBJ1-2, the V gene TRBV27; TRBD1 is a possible D gene (5 bases). The CDR3 is made up of 16 amino acids. The V end lost 0 bases, the J end lost 1 base, and 12 bases lay between the germline ends. CDR1 and CDR2 (germline): MNHEY, SMNVEV (reference sequence).

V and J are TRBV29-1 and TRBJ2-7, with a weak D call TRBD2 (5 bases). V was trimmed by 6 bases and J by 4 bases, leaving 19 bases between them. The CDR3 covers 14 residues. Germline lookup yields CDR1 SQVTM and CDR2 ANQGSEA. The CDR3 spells CSVGPAWGAYEQYF. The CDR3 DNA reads TGCAGCGTCGGACCAGCGTGGGGAGCATACGAGCAGTACTTC.

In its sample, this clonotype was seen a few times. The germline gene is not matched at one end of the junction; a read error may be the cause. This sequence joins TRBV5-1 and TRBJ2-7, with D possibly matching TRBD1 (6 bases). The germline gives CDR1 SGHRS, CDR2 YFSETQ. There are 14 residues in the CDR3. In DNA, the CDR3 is TGTGCCAGCAGTTTGAGGGGGATCTCGTACGAGCAGTACTTC. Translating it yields CASSLRGISYEQYF.

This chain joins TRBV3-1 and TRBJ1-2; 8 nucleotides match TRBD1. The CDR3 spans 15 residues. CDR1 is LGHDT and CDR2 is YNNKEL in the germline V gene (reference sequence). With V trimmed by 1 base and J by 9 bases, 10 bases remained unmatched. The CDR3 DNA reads TGTGCCAGCAGCCAAGTGCTCCAGGGGGCCCTGAGCTACACCTTC. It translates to CASSQVLQGALSYTF.

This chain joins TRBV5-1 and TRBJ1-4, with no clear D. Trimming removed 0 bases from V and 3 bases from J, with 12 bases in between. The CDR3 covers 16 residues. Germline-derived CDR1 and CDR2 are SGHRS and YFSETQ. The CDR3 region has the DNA TGCGCCAGCAGCTTGGGAGGGAGCGGCGCTAATGAAAAACTGTTTTTT. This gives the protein CASSLGGSGANEKLFF. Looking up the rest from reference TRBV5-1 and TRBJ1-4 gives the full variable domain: KAGVTQTPRYLIKTRGQQVTLSCSPISGHRSVSWYQQTPGQGLQFLFEYFSETQRNKGNFPGRFSGRQFSNSRSEMNVSTLELGDSALYLCASSLGGSGANEKLFFGSGTQLSVL.

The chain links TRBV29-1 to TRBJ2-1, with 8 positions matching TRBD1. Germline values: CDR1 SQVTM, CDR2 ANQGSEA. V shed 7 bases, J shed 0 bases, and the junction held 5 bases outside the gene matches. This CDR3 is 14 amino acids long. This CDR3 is CSGDDRGSYNEQFF. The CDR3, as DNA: TGCAGCGGCGACGACAGGGGCTCCTACAATGAGCAGTTCTTC.

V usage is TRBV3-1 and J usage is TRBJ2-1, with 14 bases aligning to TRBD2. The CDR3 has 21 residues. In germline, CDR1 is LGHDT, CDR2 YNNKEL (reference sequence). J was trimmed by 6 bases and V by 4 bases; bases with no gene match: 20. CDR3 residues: CASSRNPTSGGGGLVRNEQFF. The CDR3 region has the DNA TGTGCCAGCAGCCGCAATCCGACTAGCGGGGGGGGCGGACTCGTTCGCAATGAGCAGTTCTTC.

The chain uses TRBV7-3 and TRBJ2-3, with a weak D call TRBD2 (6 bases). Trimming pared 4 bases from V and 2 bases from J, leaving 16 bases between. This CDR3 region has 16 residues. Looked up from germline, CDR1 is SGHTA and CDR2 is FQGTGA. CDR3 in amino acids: CASSSLARGYTDTQYF. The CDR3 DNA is TGTGCCAGCAGCTCCCTAGCGCGAGGATACACAGATACGCAGTATTTT.

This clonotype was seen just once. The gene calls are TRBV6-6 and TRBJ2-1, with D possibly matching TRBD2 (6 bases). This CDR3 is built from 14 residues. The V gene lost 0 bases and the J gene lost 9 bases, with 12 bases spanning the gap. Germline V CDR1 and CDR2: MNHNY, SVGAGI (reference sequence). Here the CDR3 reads CASSYSMGGSEQFF. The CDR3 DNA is TGTGCCAGCAGTTACTCGATGGGGGGATCTGAGCAGTTCTTC.

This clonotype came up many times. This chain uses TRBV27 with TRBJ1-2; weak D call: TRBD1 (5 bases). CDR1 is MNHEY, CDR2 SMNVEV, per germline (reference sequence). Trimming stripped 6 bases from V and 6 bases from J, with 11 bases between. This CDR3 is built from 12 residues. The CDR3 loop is CASSFAGDGYTF. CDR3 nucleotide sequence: TGTGCCAGCAGCTTCGCGGGGGATGGCTACACCTTC.

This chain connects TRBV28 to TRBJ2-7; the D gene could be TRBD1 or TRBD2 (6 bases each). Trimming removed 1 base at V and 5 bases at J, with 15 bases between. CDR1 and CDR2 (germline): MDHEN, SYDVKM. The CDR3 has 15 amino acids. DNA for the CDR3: TGTGCCAGCAGTTTATCCCGGGGGCCTCTGAACGAGCAGTACTTC. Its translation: CASSLSRGPLNEQYF.

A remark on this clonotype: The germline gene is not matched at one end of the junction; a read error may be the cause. The CDR3 loop reads CASSFDSYKEQFF. The CDR3 nucleotides are TGCGCCAGCAGCTTTGACAGCTACAAGGAGCAGTTCTTC. The chain has TRBV5-1 and TRBJ2-1; the D gene is possibly TRBD1 (5 bases). The germline CDR1 and CDR2 sequences are SGHRS and YFSETQ. The CDR3 runs to 13 residues.

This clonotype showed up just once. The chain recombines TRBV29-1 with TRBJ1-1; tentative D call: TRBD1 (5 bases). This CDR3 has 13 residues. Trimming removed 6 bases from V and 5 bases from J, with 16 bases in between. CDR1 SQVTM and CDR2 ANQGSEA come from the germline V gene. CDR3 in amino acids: CSVRRSGGTEAFF. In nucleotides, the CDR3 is TGCAGCGTGAGAAGGAGCGGGGGGACTGAAGCTTTCTTT.

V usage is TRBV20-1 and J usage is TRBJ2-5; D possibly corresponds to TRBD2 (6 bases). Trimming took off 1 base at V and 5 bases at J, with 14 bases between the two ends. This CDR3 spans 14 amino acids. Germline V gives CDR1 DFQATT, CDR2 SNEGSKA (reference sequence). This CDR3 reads CSARVGGRTETQYF. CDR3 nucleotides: TGCAGTGCTAGAGTGGGGGGTCGGACGGAGACCCAGTACTTC.

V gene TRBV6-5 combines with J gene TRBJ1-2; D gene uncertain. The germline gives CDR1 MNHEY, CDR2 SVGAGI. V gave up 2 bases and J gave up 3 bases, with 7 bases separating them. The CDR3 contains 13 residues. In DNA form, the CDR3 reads TGTGCCAGCAGTTACGTAGGTGACTATGGCTACACCTTC. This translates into CASSYVGDYGYTF.

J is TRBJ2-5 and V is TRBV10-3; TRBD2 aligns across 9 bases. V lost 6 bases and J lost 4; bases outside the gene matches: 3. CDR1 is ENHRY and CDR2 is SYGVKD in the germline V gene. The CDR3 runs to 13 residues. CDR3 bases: TGTGCCATCAGCCCGGGACTAGCAGAGACCCAGTACTTC. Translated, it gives CAISPGLAETQYF.

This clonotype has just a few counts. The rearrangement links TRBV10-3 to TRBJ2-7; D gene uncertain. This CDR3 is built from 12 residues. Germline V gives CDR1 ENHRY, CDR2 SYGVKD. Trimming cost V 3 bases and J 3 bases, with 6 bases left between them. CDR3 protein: CAISEGSYEQYF. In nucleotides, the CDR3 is TGTGCCATCAGTGAAGGCAGCTACGAGCAGTACTTC.

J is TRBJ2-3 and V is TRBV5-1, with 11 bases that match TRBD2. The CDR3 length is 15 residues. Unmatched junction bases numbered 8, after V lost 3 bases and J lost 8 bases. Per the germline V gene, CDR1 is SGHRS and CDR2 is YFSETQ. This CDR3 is CASSSTVAGGGTQYF. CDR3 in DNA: TGCGCCAGCAGCTCCACTGTAGCGGGGGGGGGTACGCAGTATTTT.